This TCR beta chain is drawn from a study of blood T cell repertoires in COVID-19. Study-level background: Donors in the United States, Italy and Spain gave samples during acute or convalescent COVID-19. PBMCs, B-cell-depleted T cells, or T cells provided the cDNA or gDNA that made up the material.

Methods used by the authors: From reference gene primer amplification, estimates of nucleated cell counts were derived. Clones were sequenced by immunoSEQ multiplex PCR, and TCRdb holds only the in-frame ones, with some missing. V and J calls and clone size are given by that table; D and trimming were obtained from the DNA. The table lists around 210,000 clones, 88% of them singletons, with around 1.5% in the top ten. Between the trimmed V and J ends, which lost 5 bases and 5 bases, there was a span of 10 bases. The CDR3 has 13 amino acids. Germline CDR1 SGHTA, CDR2 FQGNSA. The chain links TRBV7-2 to TRBJ1-5; a weak D match, TRBD1 (5 bases). The sample taken for sequencing was peripheral blood. This TCR was recovered from a young man with active or convalescent COVID-19. For the CDR3, the DNA is TGTGCCAGCAGCCCCCGGGGGGATCAGCCCCAGCATTTT. Translated: CASSPRGDQPQHF.